This T cell receptor (beta chain) was sequenced during a study of T cell changes during pregnancy in multiple sclerosis. The method was immunoSEQ multiplex PCR; TCRdb's version includes in-frame clones alone and lacks a portion of them. The data show about 66,000 clones, roughly 91% seen once. Material: CD8+ T cells from peripheral blood mononuclear cells, obtained before pregnancy. The clonotype originates from a female donor with multiple sclerosis, enrolled in a pregnancy study.

CDR3 protein: CASSLPGQGAEGNTEAFF. Here the CDR3 DNA reads TGTGCCAGCAGTTTACCGGGACAGGGGGCGGAAGGGAACACTGAAGCTTTCTTT. The rearrangement uses TRBV11-3 and TRBJ1-1; 12 positions match TRBD1. The CDR3 is made up of 18 amino acids. The germline gives CDR1 SGHNT, CDR2 YENEEA. V lost 6 bases and J lost 1; bases outside the gene matches: 12.